The clone carrying this T cell receptor (beta chain) was recorded a few times. The antigen remains unidentified. TCRdb redid the calling of the 5' RACE reads with MiXCR, one entry per CDR3 protein. This sample has roughly 560,000 distinct CDR3 sequences, with roughly 21% found just once. These data belong to a study of T-cell memory formation after mild COVID-19. Study context: The study found TCR clusters largely donor specific.

Study-level points and caveats: Confirmation of SARS-CoV-2 specificity was lacking for second-wave clones peaking day 37. Cross-reactive memory appears to have joined, as suggested by some responding clones showing up in pre-infection memory.

CDR3 length: 16 amino acids. The V and J ends lost 4 bases and 3 bases respectively, with 15 bases between them. Germline CDR1 is SGHTA and CDR2 is FQGTGA. This chain links TRBV7-3 with TRBJ2-2, with no clear D. The sample comprised PBMCs or a T cell subset sorted from them (not recorded which). This clonotype was sampled from an adult woman who had mild COVID-19 (a few samples of this study predate the infection). Cell type and time point are not known. The CDR3 nucleotides read TGTGCCAGCAGCTCCCCGGGCCCGAGCGACACCGGGGAGCTGTTTTTT. Amino acid sequence: CASSSPGPSDTGELFF.